A selection of T cell receptor beta chains follows, all from one sample in a study of cytomegalovirus exposure and HLA in healthy donors. Generated by immunoSEQ multiplex PCR, the TCRdb table keeps only in-frame clones and is missing some. The table shows 85,000 to 120,000 clones, with about 94% occurring only once. Specimen: PBMCs. Receptors were obtained from a woman aged 18-29 years in good health and CMV-seronegative. Each CDR3 is given with its conserved first and last residue. A D gene is named only where the DNA matches it firmly. Clone size is stated in some rows and not others, as once, few, many or a class when expanded.

TGTGCCAGCCTACCTAGGGCGGGCCCCTCCTACGAGCAGTACTTC CASLPRAGPSYEQYF . TRBJ2-7 . TRBV5-6
TGTGCCAGCAGCCAATTAGCGGGAGGATCGTACAATGAGCAGTTCTTC CASSQLAGGSYNEQFF TRBD2 TRBJ2-1 . TRBV14
TGTGCCACCAGCAGAGGACAGGGGGTACAAGAGACCCAGTACTTC CATSRGQGVQETQYF TRBD1 TRBJ2-5 . TRBV15
TGTGCCAGCAGCTCCTACAGGGGCACAGATACGCAGTATTTT CASSSYRGTDTQYF . TRBJ2-3 once TRBV5-6
TGCAGTGCTAGCACGGGGTACGAGCAGTACTTC CSASTGYEQYF . TRBJ2-7 . TRBV20-1
TGTGCCAGTGGGACAGTACTAAAGAACACTGAAGCTTTCTTT CASGTVLKNTEAFF TRBD1 TRBJ1-1 . TRBV6-5
TGCGCCAGCAGCCAAACGGTTACAGGGGACGAGCAGTACTTC CASSQTVTGDEQYF TRBD1 TRBJ2-7 . TRBV4-1
TGTGCCGCGGGTTCGGGGTCCCAAGGGAACATTCAGTACTTC CAAGSGSQGNIQYF . TRBJ2-4 . TRBV7-9
TGTGCCAGCAGCTTTGCGGGGCGAACTGAAGCTTTCTTT CASSFAGRTEAFF . TRBJ1-1 once TRBV11-2
TGCGCCAGCAGCCAAGATTTAGGAGGGGCGAGGTTCACTGAAGCTTTCTTT CASSQDLGGARFTEAFF . TRBJ1-1 . TRBV4-1
TGTGCCAGCAGCTCCTTCCCTCCGACTAGCGGGGGGCCGGGTGAGACCCAGTACTTC CASSSFPPTSGGPGETQYF TRBD2 TRBJ2-5 . TRBV27
TGCGCCAGCAGCTCGAATAGCGGGGGTTCCACCGGGGAGCTGTTTTTT CASSSNSGGSTGELFF TRBD2 TRBJ2-2 . TRBV5-1
TGTGCCAGCAGCGTAGGGTCAGGGGGCGACGAGCAGTACTTC CASSVGSGGDEQYF TRBD1 TRBJ2-7 . TRBV9
TGTGCCAGCAGTTTTCGCCACCAGAATGAAAAACTGTTTTTT CASSFRHQNEKLFF . TRBJ1-4 . TRBV28
TGTGCCAGTACAGTCTCTGGGGCCAACGTCCTGACTTTC CASTVSGANVLTF . TRBJ2-6 . TRBV19
TGTGCCAGCAGCCAAGATCGGGGTGGAAATGAGCAGTTCTTC CASSQDRGGNEQFF . TRBJ2-1 . TRBV4-2
TGTGCCAGCGGGACAGGGGGTGCGAACACTGAAGCTTTCTTT CASGTGGANTEAFF TRBD1 TRBJ1-1 . TRBV19